Below are 17 T cell receptor beta chains sequenced from a single sample in a study of immune heterogeneity within non-small cell lung tumors. The starting template was genomic DNA from bulk tumor, 550 to 700 ng per sample. Widely spaced biopsies, several per primary tumor, were obtained at surgery. Curative operations were performed on patients who had untreated, newly diagnosed non-small cell lung cancer. Multiplex PCR relied on 32 V and 13 J primers to amplify TCR beta CDR3. A single record per CDR3 protein comes from TCRdb applying MiXCR to the multiplex PCR reads. The sample has about 22,000 distinct CDR3 sequences, about 29% seen once. Sequenced sample: lung tumor tissue. These receptors all stem from a man aged 35 to 55 with non-small cell lung cancer.

This clonotype came up many times. The V call is TRBV20-1, the J call TRBJ1-5; TRBD1 matches at 7 bases. Looked up from germline, CDR1 is DFQATT and CDR2 is SNEGSKA (reference sequence). V shed 6 bases, J shed 7 bases, and the junction held 6 bases outside the gene matches. CDR3 length equals 12 residues. CDR3 amino acids: CSARQGGQPQHF. The CDR3 region has the DNA TGCAGTGCAAGACAGGGAGGCCAGCCCCAGCATTTT.

The chain joins TRBV27 to TRBJ2-2; perhaps TRBD1 as D (6 bases). The germline V gene encodes CDR1 MNHEY and CDR2 SMNVEV (reference sequence). V was pared by 6 bases and J by 0 bases, with 17 bases between. The CDR3 runs to 17 residues. As DNA, the CDR3 is TGTGCCAGCAGCTGGGCTAGGACAGTTACGAACACCGGGGAGCTGTTTTTT. This codes for CASSWARTVTNTGELFF.

This clonotype was observed a handful of times. The chain carries TRBV7-3 and TRBJ1-1, with a tentative D call TRBD1 (5 bases). CDR3 length: 13 amino acids. The V end lost 2 bases, the J end lost 5 bases, and 9 bases lay between the germline ends. The V gene's germline CDR1 is SGHTA and CDR2 FQGTGA. CDR3: CASSLGGETEAFF. Written as DNA, the CDR3 is TGTGCCAGCAGCTTAGGGGGTGAGACTGAAGCTTTCTTT.

This clonotype ranks as medium-sized (0.01 to 0.1%). V is TRBV24-1 and J is TRBJ1-5; D is perhaps TRBD1 (5 bases). CDR1 and CDR2 (germline): KGHDR, SFDVKD. The V and J ends lost 6 bases and 0 bases respectively, with 8 bases between them. The CDR3 is 14 residues long. CDR3 DNA: TGTGCCACCAGTCAGGGATATAGCAATCAGCCCCAGCATTTT. Translating it yields CATSQGYSNQPQHF.

This clonotype was detected many times. The chain couples TRBV7-2 to TRBJ2-7, with TRBD2 matching 7 bases. Germline CDR1 is SGHTA and CDR2 is FQGNSA. The CDR3 runs 15 residues. With 1 base clipped from V and 6 bases from J, the junction kept 9 bases outside the gene matches. The CDR3 sequence: CASSLVAGEPLEQYF. The CDR3 DNA follows: TGTGCCAGCAGCTTAGTCGCGGGAGAACCCCTCGAGCAGTACTTC. The whole variable domain, filled in from reference TRBV7-2 and TRBJ2-7, reads GAGVSQSPSNKVTEKGKDVELRCDPISGHTALYWYRQSLGQGLEFLIYFQGNSAPDKSGLPSDRFSAERTGGSVSTLTIQRTQQEDSAVYLCASSLVAGEPLEQYFGPGTRLTVT.

The sample holds one count of this clonotype. This may be a read error: a much more frequent sequence differs by one nucleotide. The chain uses TRBV12-3 or TRBV12-4 and TRBJ1-2; D is undetermined. This CDR3 has 15 residues. V shed 7 bases and J shed 6 bases, with 21 bases lying between them. CDR3 loop: CASIFQQRVWDGYTF. CDR3 DNA: TGTGCCAGCATTTTTCAGCAGAGGGTTTGGGATGGCTACACCTTC.

This clonotype was seen repeatedly, ten times or more. The gene calls are TRBV6-1 and TRBJ2-1, with 16 bases aligning to TRBD2. The length of the CDR3 is 17 residues. Looked up from germline, CDR1 is MNHNS and CDR2 is SASEGT. J lost 7 bases, V lost 7 bases, and 10 bases had no gene match. CDR3 DNA sequence: TGTGCCAGCACGGGACTAGCGGGAGGGCCTCGTGAGAATGAGCAGTTCTTC. Amino acid sequence: CASTGLAGGPRENEQFF.

This rearrangement joins TRBV5-5 to TRBJ1-1; 7 bases are a match to TRBD1. V shed 1 base and J 1 base; nucleotides not matched to a gene: 4. Germline CDR1 SGHKS, CDR2 YYEKEE (reference sequence). The CDR3 has 15 amino acids. The CDR3 DNA reads TGTGCCAGCAGCTTGCGGACAGGAAGGAACACTGAAGCTTTCTTT. It yields the protein CASSLRTGRNTEAFF. The whole variable domain, filled in from reference TRBV5-5 and TRBJ1-1, reads DAGVTQSPTHLIKTRGQQVTLRCSPISGHKSVSWYQQVLGQGPQFIFQYYEKEERGRGNFPDRFSARQFPNYSSELNVNALLLGDSALYLCASSLRTGRNTEAFFGQGTRLTVV.

This clonotype rates as medium-sized. The rearrangement links TRBV20-1 to TRBJ2-7; 9 nucleotides line up with TRBD2. The CDR3 consists of 13 residues. The V segment lost 3 bases and the J segment 6 bases; nucleotides outside the gene matches: 6. Germline assignment: CDR1 DFQATT and CDR2 SNEGSKA (reference sequence). CDR3 region: CSASAGGPLEQYF. The CDR3 coding sequence is TGCAGTGCTAGCGCGGGAGGGCCCCTCGAGCAGTACTTC.

The V call is TRBV7-9, the J call TRBJ1-1; D may be TRBD1 (5 bases). The CDR3 extends over 13 amino acids. V was cut by 5 bases and J by 10 bases, with 17 bases left in between. Germline assignment: CDR1 SEHNR and CDR2 FQNEAQ (reference sequence). Here the CDR3 reads CASSLGTPSGAFF. Written as DNA, the CDR3 is TGTGCCAGCAGCCTCGGGACCCCATCGGGAGCTTTCTTT. Variable domain in full (rest from reference TRBV7-9 and TRBJ1-1): DTGVSQNPRHKITKRGQNVTFRCDPISEHNRLYWYRQTLGQGPEFLTYFQNEAQLEKSRLLSDRFSAERPKGSFSTLEIQRTEQGDSAMYLCASSLGTPSGAFFGQGTRLTVV.

This clonotype was seen at least ten times. The rearrangement joins TRBV6-5 to TRBJ2-7; D is possibly TRBD2 (5 bases). V was trimmed by 0 bases and J by 6 bases, leaving 9 bases between them. The germline CDR1 and CDR2 sequences are MNHEY and SVGAGI. The CDR3 length is 13 residues. CDR3 loop: CASSYSAGLEQYF. CDR3 DNA: TGTGCCAGCAGTTACTCGGCGGGTCTCGAGCAGTACTTC.

Of note for this clonotype: A read error may explain this, as a much larger clone is one base away. The J gene is TRBJ1-3, the V gene TRBV30; unclear D gene. The CDR3 runs to 15 residues. Per the germline V gene, CDR1 is GTSNPN and CDR2 is SVGIG (reference sequence). The CDR3 sequence: CDWRNAGGSGNTIYF. The DNA for the CDR3 is TGTGACTGGAGAAACGCGGGCGGCTCTGGAAACACCATATATTTT.

The J gene is TRBJ1-3, the V gene TRBV9; D is possibly TRBD1 (5 bases). V gave up 3 bases and J gave up 0 bases, with 10 bases separating them. CDR1 and CDR2 from the germline V gene are SGDLS and YYNGEE. The CDR3 has 15 amino acids. As DNA, the CDR3 is TGTGCCAGCAGCGGCGGACACGGCTCTGGAAACACCATATATTTT. It specifies CASSGGHGSGNTIYF.

Regarding this clonotype: A read error may be the cause here, since a much bigger clone is one base away. The V and J genes are TRBV4-2 and TRBJ1-5, with D unclear. Germline lookup yields CDR1 LGHNA and CDR2 YNFKEQ. The CDR3 contains 13 residues. DNA of the CDR3: TGTGCCAGCAACCAAGAAAACAAACAGCCCCAGCATTTT. Its protein product is CASNQENKQPQHF.

For this clonotype: A much larger clone is a single base away; this may be a read error. The V call is TRBV12-3 or TRBV12-4, the J call TRBJ1-4, with a possible D match to TRBD1 (5 bases). This CDR3 has 15 amino acids. V lost 5 bases and J lost 4, with 14 bases in between. CDR3 bases: TGTGCCAGCAGTGTCGCGGGACGGAGTAATGAAAAACTGTTTTTT. This translates into CASSVAGRSNEKLFF.

This clonotype was observed many times. The rearrangement links TRBV4-2 to TRBJ2-7; maybe TRBD1 (6 bases). The CDR3 runs to 16 residues. CDR1 and CDR2 from the germline V gene are LGHNA and YNFKEQ. V was trimmed by 0 bases and J by 5 bases, leaving 17 bases between them. CDR3 nucleotide sequence: TGTGCCAGCAGCCAAGATAGGGCAACAGGGCGGCACGAGCAGTACTTC. Amino acids: CASSQDRATGRHEQYF.

The V and J genes are TRBV15 and TRBJ2-5; D not resolved. The CDR3 has 12 amino acids. Trimming took 6 bases from V and 7 from J, leaving 12 bases between them. The germline V gene encodes CDR1 LNHNV and CDR2 YYDKDF (reference sequence). CDR3 region: CATSLEHRTQYF. The CDR3 DNA reads TGTGCCACCAGTCTCGAACACCGGACCCAGTACTTC.